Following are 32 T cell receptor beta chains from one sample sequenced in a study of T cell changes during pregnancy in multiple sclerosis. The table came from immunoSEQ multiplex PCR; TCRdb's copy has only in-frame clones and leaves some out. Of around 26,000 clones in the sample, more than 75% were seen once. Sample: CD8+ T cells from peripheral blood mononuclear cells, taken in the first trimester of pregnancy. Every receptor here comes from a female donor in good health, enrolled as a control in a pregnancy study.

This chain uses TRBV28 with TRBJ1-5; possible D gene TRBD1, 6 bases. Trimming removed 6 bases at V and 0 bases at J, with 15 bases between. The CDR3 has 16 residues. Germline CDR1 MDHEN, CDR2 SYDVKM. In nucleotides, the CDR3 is TGTGCCAGCAGCTCCCCGGACAGCTATAGCAATCAGCCCCAGCATTTT. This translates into CASSSPDSYSNQPQHF.

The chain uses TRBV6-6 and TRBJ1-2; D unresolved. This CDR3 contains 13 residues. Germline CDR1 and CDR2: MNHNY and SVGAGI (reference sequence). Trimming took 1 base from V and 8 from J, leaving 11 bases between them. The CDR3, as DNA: TGTGCCAGCAGTTACTTACCCCAGGAAGGCTACACCTTC. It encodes CASSYLPQEGYTF.

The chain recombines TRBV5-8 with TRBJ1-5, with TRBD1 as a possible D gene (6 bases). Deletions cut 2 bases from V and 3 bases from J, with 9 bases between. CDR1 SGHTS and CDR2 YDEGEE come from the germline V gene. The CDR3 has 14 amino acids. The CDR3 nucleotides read TGTGCCAGCAGCTTTACAGGGTACAATCAGCCCCAGCATTTT. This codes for CASSFTGYNQPQHF.

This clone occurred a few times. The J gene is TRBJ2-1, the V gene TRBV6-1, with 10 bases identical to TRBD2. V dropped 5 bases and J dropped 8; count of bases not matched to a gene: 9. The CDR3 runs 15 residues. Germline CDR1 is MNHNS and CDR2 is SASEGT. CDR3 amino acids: CASSHLAGEVDEQFF. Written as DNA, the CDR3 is TGTGCCAGCAGTCATCTAGCGGGAGAAGTGGATGAGCAGTTCTTC.

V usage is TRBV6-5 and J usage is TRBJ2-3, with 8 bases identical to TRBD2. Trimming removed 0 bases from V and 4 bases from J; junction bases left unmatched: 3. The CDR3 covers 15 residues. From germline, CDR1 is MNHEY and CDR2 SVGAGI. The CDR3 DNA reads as TGTGCCAGCAGTTACTCGACGGGGGGGCCAGATACGCAGTATTTT. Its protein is CASSYSTGGPDTQYF.

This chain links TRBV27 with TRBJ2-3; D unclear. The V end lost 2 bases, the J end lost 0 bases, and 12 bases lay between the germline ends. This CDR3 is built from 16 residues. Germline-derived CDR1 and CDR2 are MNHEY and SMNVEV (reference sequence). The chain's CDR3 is CASSLIQPSSTDTQYF. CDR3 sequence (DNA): TGTGCCAGCAGTTTAATACAGCCTTCTAGCACAGATACGCAGTATTTT.

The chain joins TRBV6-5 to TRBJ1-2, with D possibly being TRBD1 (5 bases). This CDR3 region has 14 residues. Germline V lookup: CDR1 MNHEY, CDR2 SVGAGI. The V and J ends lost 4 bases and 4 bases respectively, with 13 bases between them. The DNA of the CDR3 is TGTGCCAGCAGTTTACAGGTCGATCTCTATGGCTACACCTTC. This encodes CASSLQVDLYGYTF.

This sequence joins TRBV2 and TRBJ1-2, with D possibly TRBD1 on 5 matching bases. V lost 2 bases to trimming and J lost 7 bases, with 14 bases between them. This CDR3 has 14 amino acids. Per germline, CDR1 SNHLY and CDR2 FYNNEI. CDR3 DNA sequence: TGTGCCAGCAGTGAAATAAGGGGAGGGCTTGGCTACACCTTC. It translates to CASSEIRGGLGYTF.

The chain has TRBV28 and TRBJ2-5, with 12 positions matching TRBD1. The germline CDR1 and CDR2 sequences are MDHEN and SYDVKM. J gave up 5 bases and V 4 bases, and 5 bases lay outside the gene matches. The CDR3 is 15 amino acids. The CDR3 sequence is CASSSGQGASETQYF. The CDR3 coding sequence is TGTGCCAGCAGTTCGGGACAGGGGGCGTCGGAGACCCAGTACTTC.

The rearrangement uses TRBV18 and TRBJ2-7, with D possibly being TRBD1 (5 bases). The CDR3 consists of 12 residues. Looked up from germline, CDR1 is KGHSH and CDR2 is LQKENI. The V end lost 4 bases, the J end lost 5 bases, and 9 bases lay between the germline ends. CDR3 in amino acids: CASSLRQNEQYF. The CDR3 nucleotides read TGTGCCAGCTCACTGCGACAGAACGAGCAGTACTTC.

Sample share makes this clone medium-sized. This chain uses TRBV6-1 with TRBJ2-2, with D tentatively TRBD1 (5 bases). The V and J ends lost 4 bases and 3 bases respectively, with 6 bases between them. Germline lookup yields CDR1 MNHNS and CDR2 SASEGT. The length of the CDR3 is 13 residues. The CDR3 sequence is CASSARDTGELFF. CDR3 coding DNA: TGTGCCAGCAGTGCCAGGGACACCGGGGAGCTGTTTTTT.

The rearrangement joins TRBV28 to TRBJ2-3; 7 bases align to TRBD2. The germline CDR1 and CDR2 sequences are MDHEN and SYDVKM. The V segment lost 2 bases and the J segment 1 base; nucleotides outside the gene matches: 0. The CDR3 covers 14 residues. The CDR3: CASSLAGGTDTQYF. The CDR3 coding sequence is TGTGCCAGCAGTTTAGCGGGGGGCACAGATACGCAGTATTTT.

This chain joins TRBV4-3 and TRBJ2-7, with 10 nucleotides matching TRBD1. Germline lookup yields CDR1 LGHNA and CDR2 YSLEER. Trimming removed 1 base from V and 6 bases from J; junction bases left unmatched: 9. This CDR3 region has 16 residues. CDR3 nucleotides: TGCGCCAGCAGCCAAGTTCAAGGGACAGGGGCTGGCGAGCAGTACTTC. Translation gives CASSQVQGTGAGEQYF.

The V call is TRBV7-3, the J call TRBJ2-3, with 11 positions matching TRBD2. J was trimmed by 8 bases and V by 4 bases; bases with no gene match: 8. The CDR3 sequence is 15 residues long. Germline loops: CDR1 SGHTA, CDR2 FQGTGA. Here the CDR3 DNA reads TGTGCCAGCAGCTACGGGACTAGCGGCTTCGGTACGCAGTATTTT. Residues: CASSYGTSGFGTQYF.

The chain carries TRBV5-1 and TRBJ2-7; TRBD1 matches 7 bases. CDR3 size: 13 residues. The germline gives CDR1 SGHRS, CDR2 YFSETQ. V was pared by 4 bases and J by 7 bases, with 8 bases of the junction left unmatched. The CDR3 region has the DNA TGCGCCAGCAGCCGCACAGGGGCGCTGGAGCAGTACTTC. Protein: CASSRTGALEQYF. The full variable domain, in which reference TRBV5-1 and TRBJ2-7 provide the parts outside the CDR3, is KAGVTQTPRYLIKTRGQQVTLSCSPISGHRSVSWYQQTPGQGLQFLFEYFSETQRNKGNFPGRFSGRQFSNSRSEMNVSTLELGDSALYLCASSRTGALEQYFGPGTRLTVT.

The CDR3 reads CASTTGIQETQYF. The CDR3 nucleotides read TGTGCCAGCACCACCGGGATCCAAGAGACCCAGTACTTC. The V call is TRBV7-9, the J call TRBJ2-5, with D possibly TRBD2 on 5 matching bases. The V gene lost 7 bases and the J gene lost 1 base, with 10 bases spanning the gap. The CDR3 contains 13 residues. Germline CDR1 reads SEHNR; CDR2 reads FQNEAQ (reference sequence).

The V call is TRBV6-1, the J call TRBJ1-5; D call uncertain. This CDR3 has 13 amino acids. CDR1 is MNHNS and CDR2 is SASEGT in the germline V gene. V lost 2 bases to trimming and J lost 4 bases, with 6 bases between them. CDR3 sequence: CASSEWPNQPQHF. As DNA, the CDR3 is TGTGCCAGCAGTGAATGGCCAAATCAGCCCCAGCATTTT.

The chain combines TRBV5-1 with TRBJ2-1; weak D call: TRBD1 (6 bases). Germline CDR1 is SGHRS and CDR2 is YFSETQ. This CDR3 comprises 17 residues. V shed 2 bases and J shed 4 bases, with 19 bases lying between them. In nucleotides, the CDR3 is TGCGCCAGCAGCTTTAGTTCCCGGGACAAAAGGTACAATGAGCAGTTCTTC. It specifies CASSFSSRDKRYNEQFF.

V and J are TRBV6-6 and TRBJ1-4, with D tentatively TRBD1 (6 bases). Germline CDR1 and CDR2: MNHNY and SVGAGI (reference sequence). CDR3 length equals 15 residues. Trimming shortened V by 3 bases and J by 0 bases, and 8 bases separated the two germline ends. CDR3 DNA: TGTGCCAGCAGTTATGAGGGGGCAACTAATGAAAAACTGTTTTTT. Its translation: CASSYEGATNEKLFF.

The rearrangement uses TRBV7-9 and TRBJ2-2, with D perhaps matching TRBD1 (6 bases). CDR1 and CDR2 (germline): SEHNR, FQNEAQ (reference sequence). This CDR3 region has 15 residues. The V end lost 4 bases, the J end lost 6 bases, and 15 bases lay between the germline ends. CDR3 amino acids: CASSSLDRGPGELFF. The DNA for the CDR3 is TGTGCCAGCAGCTCCCTGGACAGAGGACCCGGGGAGCTGTTTTTT.

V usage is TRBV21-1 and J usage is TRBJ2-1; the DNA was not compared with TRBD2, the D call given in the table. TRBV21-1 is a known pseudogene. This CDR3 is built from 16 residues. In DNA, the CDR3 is TGTGCCAGCACAAAAGGGGGGGGGCCCTACTACAATGAGCAGTTCTTC. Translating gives CASTKGGGPYYNEQFF.

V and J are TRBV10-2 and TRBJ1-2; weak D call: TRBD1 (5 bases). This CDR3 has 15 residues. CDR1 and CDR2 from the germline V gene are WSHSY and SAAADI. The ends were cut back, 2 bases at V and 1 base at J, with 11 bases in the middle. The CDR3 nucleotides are TGCGCCAGCAGTGAGACAGGCGGAATTAACTATGGCTACACCTTC. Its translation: CASSETGGINYGYTF.

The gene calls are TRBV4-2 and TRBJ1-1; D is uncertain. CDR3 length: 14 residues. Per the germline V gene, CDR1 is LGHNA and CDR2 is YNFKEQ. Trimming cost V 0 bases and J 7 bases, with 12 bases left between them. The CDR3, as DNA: TGTGCCAGCAGCCAAGAAGAGGCGGTAGGTGAAGCTTTCTTT. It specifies CASSQEEAVGEAFF.

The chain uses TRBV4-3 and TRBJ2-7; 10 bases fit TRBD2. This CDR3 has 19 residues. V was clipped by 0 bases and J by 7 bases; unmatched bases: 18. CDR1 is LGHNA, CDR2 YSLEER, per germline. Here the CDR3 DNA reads TGCGCCAGCAGCCAAGAGTATAGTCTAGCGGGAGAATTATTGGGTGAGCAGTACTTC. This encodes CASSQEYSLAGELLGEQYF.

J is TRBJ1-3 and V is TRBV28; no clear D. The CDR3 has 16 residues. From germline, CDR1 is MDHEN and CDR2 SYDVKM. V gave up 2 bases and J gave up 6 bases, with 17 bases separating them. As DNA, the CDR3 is TGTGCCAGCAGTTTAGTAGCCGAAACCCGGTCAAACACCATATATTTT. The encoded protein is CASSLVAETRSNTIYF. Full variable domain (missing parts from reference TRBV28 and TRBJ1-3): DVKVTQSSRYLVKRTGEKVFLECVQDMDHENMFWYRQDPGLGLRLIYFSYDVKMKEKGDIPEGYSVSREKKERFSLILESASTNQTSMYLCASSLVAETRSNTIYFGEGSWLTVV.

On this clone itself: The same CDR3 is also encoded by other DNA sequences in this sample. DNA for the CDR3: TGTGCCAGCAGCTCGACTAGCGGGCCCACAGATACGCAGTATTTT. Translation: CASSSTSGPTDTQYF. The rearrangement uses TRBV7-2 and TRBJ2-3; 10 bases line up with TRBD2. From germline, CDR1 is SGHTA and CDR2 FQGNSA. V gave up 4 bases and J gave up 2 bases; unmatched junction bases: 3. The CDR3 totals 15 residues. Combining the CDR3 with reference TRBV7-2 and TRBJ2-3 gives the whole variable domain GAGVSQSPSNKVTEKGKDVELRCDPISGHTALYWYRQSLGQGLEFLIYFQGNSAPDKSGLPSDRFSAERTGGSVSTLTIQRTQQEDSAVYLCASSSTSGPTDTQYFGPGTRLTVL.

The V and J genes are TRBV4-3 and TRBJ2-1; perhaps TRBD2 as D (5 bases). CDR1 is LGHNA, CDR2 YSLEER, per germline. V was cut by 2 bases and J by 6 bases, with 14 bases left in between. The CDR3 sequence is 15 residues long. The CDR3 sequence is CASSQLATPTNEQFF. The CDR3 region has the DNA TGCGCCAGCAGCCAACTAGCTACCCCTACCAATGAGCAGTTCTTC.

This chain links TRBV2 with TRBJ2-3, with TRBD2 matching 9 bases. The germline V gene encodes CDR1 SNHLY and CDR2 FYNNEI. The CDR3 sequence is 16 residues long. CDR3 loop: CAAAPLAGTDTDTQYF. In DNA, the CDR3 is TGTGCAGCCGCCCCCCTAGCGGGGACTGACACAGATACGCAGTATTTT.

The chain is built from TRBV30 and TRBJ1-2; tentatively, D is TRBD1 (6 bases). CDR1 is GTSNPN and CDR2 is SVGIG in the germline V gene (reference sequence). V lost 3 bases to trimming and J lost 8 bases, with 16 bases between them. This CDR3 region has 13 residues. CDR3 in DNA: TGTGCCTGGAGCGAGAACAGGGCGGCGGGCTACACCTTC. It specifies CAWSENRAAGYTF.

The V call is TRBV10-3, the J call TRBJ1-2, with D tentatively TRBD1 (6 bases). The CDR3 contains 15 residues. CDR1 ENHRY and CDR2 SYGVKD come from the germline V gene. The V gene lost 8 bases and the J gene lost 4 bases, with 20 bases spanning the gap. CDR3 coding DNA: TGTGCCATCGGGGACCCAGGGGAGATGGCCTATGGCTACACCTTC. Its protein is CAIGDPGEMAYGYTF.

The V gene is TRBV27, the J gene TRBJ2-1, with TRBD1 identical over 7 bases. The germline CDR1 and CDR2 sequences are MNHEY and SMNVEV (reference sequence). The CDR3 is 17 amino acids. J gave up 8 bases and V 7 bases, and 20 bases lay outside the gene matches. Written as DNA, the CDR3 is TGTGCCAGCAACCTACTAAGGACAGGCCCGCCTCGGGATGAGCAGTTCTTC. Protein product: CASNLLRTGPPRDEQFF.

DNA for the CDR3: TGTGCCAGCAGCCAGCATCTAGCGGGGGGGACACTCCAAGAGACCCAGTACTTC. It yields the protein CASSQHLAGGTLQETQYF. The rearrangement links TRBV4-2 to TRBJ2-5; 12 bases are a match to TRBD2. This CDR3 has 18 residues. Per germline, CDR1 LGHNA and CDR2 YNFKEQ. Trimming removed 3 bases from V and 1 base from J; junction bases left unmatched: 9.